This is a list of T cell receptor beta chains from one sample in a study of cytomegalovirus exposure and HLA in healthy donors. TCRdb keeps only in-frame clones here, not all; method: immunoSEQ multiplex PCR. This sample's clone table lists under 50,000 clones. Sample: PBMCs. The receptors originated from a male donor in good health and CMV-seronegative. The CDR3 runs from the conserved cysteine through the conserved F or W. The D gene is left open where the match is weak.

>TRBJ1-3|-|TRBV6-5
CASSYSGSSGNTIYF
TGTGCCAGCAGTTACTCGGGCAGCTCTGGAAACACCATATATTTT
>TRBJ1-2|-|TRBV6-1
CATRESAIYGYTF
TGTGCCACCCGGGAAAGTGCGATATATGGCTACACCTTC
>TRBJ1-6|TRBD1|TRBV4-3
CASSRDRNNSPLHF
TGCGCCAGCAGCCGGGACAGGAATAATTCACCCCTCCACTTT
>TRBJ2-5|-|TRBV5-1
CASSFGTFQETQYF
TGCGCCAGCAGCTTTGGGACTTTCCAAGAGACCCAGTACTTC
>TRBJ1-4|TRBD1|TRBV6-1
CASSEESGGSEKLFF
TGTGCCAGCAGTGAAGAGTCAGGGGGAAGTGAAAAACTGTTTTTT
>TRBJ1-6|-|TRBV9
CASEGGAGGSPLHF
TGTGCCAGTGAAGGGGGGGCCGGTGGTTCACCCCTCCACTTT
>TRBJ2-7|-|TRBV19
CASSPVEDGTEQYF
TGTGCCAGTAGCCCCGTGGAGGACGGTACAGAGCAGTACTTC
>TRBJ1-6|-|TRBV7-6
CASSPQSGSYNSPLHF
TGTGCCAGCAGCCCCCAATCGGGCTCCTATAATTCACCCCTCCACTTT
>TRBJ1-6|-|TRBV9
CASSVSSYNSPLHF
TGTGCCAGCAGCGTCAGCTCCTATAATTCACCCCTCCACTTT
>TRBJ1-2|-|TRBV18
CASSPGGAGNSGYTF
TGTGCCAGCTCACCAGGCGGGGCCGGGAATAGTGGCTACACCTTC
>TRBJ1-5|-|TRBV15
CATSREGAGRQPQHF
TGTGCCACCAGCAGAGAAGGGGCAGGAAGGCAGCCCCAGCATTTT
>TRBJ1-2|TRBD1|TRBV18
CASSLLEQGGGYTF
TGTGCCAGCTCGCTCCTCGAACAGGGGGGAGGCTACACCTTC
>TRBJ2-7|-|TRBV25-1
CASSVIRGGSDEQYF
TGTGCCAGCAGTGTCATCAGGGGTGGGTCGGATGAGCAGTACTTC
>TRBJ1-1|TRBD1|TRBV29-1
CSARTGRTEAFF
TGCAGCGCGAGGACAGGGAGGACTGAAGCTTTCTTT
>TRBJ1-2|TRBD1|TRBV29-1
CSVGDRGDGGYTF
TGCAGCGTTGGTGACAGGGGCGACGGTGGCTACACCTTC
>TRBJ1-5|-|TRBV4-1
CASSRGHSNQPQHF
TGCGCCAGCAGCCGTGGACATAGCAATCAGCCCCAGCATTTT
>TRBJ2-7|-|TRBV7-6
CASSLEDRSYEQYF
TGTGCCAGCAGCTTAGAAGACAGGAGCTACGAGCAGTACTTC
>TRBJ2-4|-|TRBV5-1
CASSAGLDGDIQYF
TGCGCCAGCAGCGCCGGTCTCGACGGGGACATTCAGTACTTC